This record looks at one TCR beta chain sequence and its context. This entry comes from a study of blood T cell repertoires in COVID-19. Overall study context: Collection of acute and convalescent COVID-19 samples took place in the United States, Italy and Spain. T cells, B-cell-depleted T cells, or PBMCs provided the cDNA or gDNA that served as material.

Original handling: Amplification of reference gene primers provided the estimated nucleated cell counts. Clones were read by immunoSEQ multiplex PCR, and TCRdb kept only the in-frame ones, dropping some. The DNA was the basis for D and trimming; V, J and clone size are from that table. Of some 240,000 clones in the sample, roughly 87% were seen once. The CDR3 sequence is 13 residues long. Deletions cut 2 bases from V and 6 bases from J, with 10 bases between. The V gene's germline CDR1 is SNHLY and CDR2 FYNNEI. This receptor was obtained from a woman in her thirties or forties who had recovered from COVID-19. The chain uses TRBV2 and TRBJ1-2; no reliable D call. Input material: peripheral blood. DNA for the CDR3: TGTGCCAGCAGTGAATGGGGAGGTGATGGCTACACCTTC. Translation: CASSEWGGDGYTF.